The T cell receptor (beta chain) under discussion was sequenced for a study of cytomegalovirus exposure and HLA in healthy donors (dated by TCRdb to 2017 to 2019). Background on the whole study: According to an earlier analysis of 587 of the donors, about 179 million T cells yielded some 110 million unique TCR beta sequences and roughly 280 Gb of sequence data. An early release that covered about 600 HLA-typed donors contained about 300 gigabases of sequencing data and 65 million to 100 million unique TCR sequences. The genetic ancestry cluster associated with self-reported Caucasian donors included approximately 85% of the roughly 410 genotyped donors. The study was designed to test whether signatures of past pathogen exposure could be identified by cataloging public T cell receptors. The study used immunosequencing to profile the T cell repertoires of hundreds of subjects and linked those repertoires to cytomegalovirus serostatus. Besides the first cohort of some 670 subjects, a separate validation cohort made up of some 110 different subjects was used. To predict cytomegalovirus infection status, the study brought together high-throughput TCR immunosequencing, statistical association of individual TCRs with disease status, and machine learning. In a later analysis, previously published TCR beta repertoires from some 640 donors were re-analyzed and high-resolution HLA genotyping was added so that TCR occurrence patterns could be studied. Rather than drawing on any new phenotypic data, the later analysis identified candidate immune exposures from TCR beta sequences and the way those sequences occurred across donors. An earlier analysis of around 640 of the donors used high-throughput TCR beta sequencing to judge whether each TCR beta V gene segment behaved as functional or pseudogenic. Donor age, sex, ethnicity and CMV serostatus were compiled alongside the repertoire data. Genome-wide SNP genotypes for about 55% of the roughly 670 donors were used in a later genetic analysis, which treated that subset as a discovery cohort. Every discovery cohort repertoire had been produced on one sequencing platform. HLA typing covered class I and class II loci at four-digit resolution. Typing coverage varied by locus: 629-630 donors for A, B, C, DRB1 and DQB1; about 520 for DQA1; nearly 610 for DPA1; roughly 470 for DPB1. Roughly five DR-DQ haplotypes were handled as single units for association and clustering because linkage in the cohort was strong. Among a few hundred genotyped donors of the cohort, an average of roughly 240,000 unique TCR beta nucleotide sequences were sequenced per donor, around 18% of them non-productive. Study-wide conclusions, independent of this receptor: In an earlier analysis of 450 to 750 of the donors, most TCR beta V segments appeared in productive rearrangements about 90% or about 30% of the time, broadly matching IMGT annotations. The earlier analysis of about 600 of the donors excluded some 15 rarely observed V segments, including chromosome 9 orphons, because counts were too low. The cohort was sequenced for TCR beta chains only, and without alpha or paired-chain data the features that could be detected were limited. In the study, 150 to 200 TCR beta chains were listed as associated with cytomegalovirus. V-gene and J-gene trimming of TCR beta chains was associated with a missense DCLRE1C variant in a later genetic analysis, and the association was replicated in an independent cohort. In a later analysis, 16,951 TCR beta sequences were associated with specific HLA alleles at a false discovery rate of 0.05. In a later analysis, HLA-associated TCR beta chains were found to be more clonally expanded and to have lower generation probabilities than equally common non-associated chains. Most TCR sequences were seen in very few donors, while some public TCRs were found in many individuals. Most CMV-associated TCR beta chains appeared to be HLA-restricted in a later analysis, and the HLA associations seemed to be driven largely by CMV exposure. Because HLA typing was missing for some donors at each locus, association tests included only the typed subset. The presence/absence analyses assumed that sequencing depth was roughly uniform across donors, and that assumption may not be true. The authors suggested that the approach could potentially be generalized to other disease states and immunological phenotypes. The sequencing pipeline was judged likely to have produced a cluster of highly shared sequence variants as a technical artifact. The 87-base-pair reads could not distinguish some IMGT-functional V segments, including TRBV6-2 and TRBV6-3, so those segments were excluded. In a later analysis, several top co-occurrence clusters were reported to appear linked to parvovirus B19, influenza, CMV and Epstein-Barr virus. A further reported finding was that TCR beta sequences accurately predicted the HLA-A and HLA-B alleles for most subjects in the first cohort. A later genetic analysis reported fewer N-insertions in productive TCRs among donors in an Asian-associated ancestry cluster than the roughly 620-donor mean. A few of the identified cytomegalovirus-associated TCR beta chains were confirmed in vitro to be specific for cytomegalovirus antigens. When HLA alleles, especially DR and DQ, strongly co-occurred, TCR associations were difficult to assign to individual alleles. For the cohort, immune exposure information was limited to CMV serostatus. In both the original and validation cohorts, the classifier was reported to diagnose cytomegalovirus status with high specificity and sensitivity. According to a later analysis, TCR association rates differed among HLA loci, with DRB1 alleles showing the most associated TCRs and HLA-C alleles showing the fewest. Linkage disequilibrium might explain the correlated functional status among segregating V segments, but an unknown experimental factor could not be excluded.

Libraries came from the immunoSEQ multiplex PCR assay. A mixture of 60 forward primers for TCR Vbeta segments and 13 reverse primers for TCR Jbeta segments was used in the multiplex PCR. A multiplex PCR assay on genomic DNA amplified the CDR3 region of rearranged TCR beta genes. Amplified TCR beta libraries were sequenced as 87-base-pair reads on the Illumina HiSeq System. Processing in the source paper ran as follows. Across the 670 or so repertoires, a later analysis counted tens of millions of unique TCR beta chains, approximately 12 million of which were shared by at least two donors. Raw reads were error-corrected and collapsed into unique sequences by a nearest-neighbor algorithm in which closely related sequences were merged to remove PCR and sequencing errors. V, D and J gene segments were assigned by aligning CDR3 sequences to IMGT reference sequences. Each retained sequence needed at least a six-nucleotide match to both a V gene segment and a J gene segment. A rearrangement counted as productive if the CDR3 had no stop codons and remained in frame with V and J, and every other rearrangement counted as non-productive. Following IMGT convention, CDR3 was defined as the stretch from the second conserved V-encoded cysteine up to the conserved J-encoded phenylalanine. The earlier analysis of approximately 590 of the donors excluded any sequence lacking an unambiguous match to a single V gene segment. An earlier analysis of a few hundred of the donors called V segments functional above 56.7% productive rearrangements and segregating when the between-donor standard deviation exceeded 5%. To diagnose cytomegalovirus status from the catalog of TCR beta chain sequences, a statistical classification framework was built. In a later analysis, TCR nucleotide sequences were compared against IMGT/GENE-DB human TR gene sequences so that V and J genes could be assigned. Using the TCRdist pipeline, a later analysis assigned CDR3 sequences along with most-parsimonious VDJ recombination scenarios. In a later analysis, each TCR beta chain was defined by its CDR3 amino acid sequence together with its V-gene family, and reads without a unique V-gene family were excluded. A later analysis removed several hundred highly shared, low-generation-probability nucleotide sequences to deal with suspected cross-contamination and a sequencing artifact. In a later analysis, a clonal expansion index for each public chain was calculated from normalized within-repertoire ranks of inferred template counts. In a later analysis, generation probabilities were computed using a VDJ recombination model fitted to out-of-frame rearrangements, and the results were checked against IGoR. Hypergeometric tests were used in a later analysis to score TCR-TCR, TCR-HLA and TCR-CMV co-occurrence, with a repertoire-size bias correction applied to the TCR pairs. To estimate false discovery rates, a later analysis permuted the HLA or CMV assignments 20 times. In a later analysis, co-occurring TCRs were grouped with DBSCAN, and TCRdist sequence similarity was added when clustering was performed within HLA-allele-positive subsets. Repertoires with fewer than 30,000 or more than 120,000 public chains were left out of co-occurrence clustering, as were a handful of repertoires with anomalous nucleotide sharing. The clones in this table, taken by TCRdb from immuneACCESS, are in-frame only. Not every clone is retained; where verified, under half of the shortfall comes from an unresolved V gene, and the cause of the rest is unknown. V and J calls and clone size are given by that table; D and trimming were obtained from the DNA. For this sample there are under 200,000 clones; 77% appear just once. 1.3% to 1.5% of the sample is held by the ten biggest clonotypes.

The cohort was made up of approximately 670 healthy bone marrow donors. All cohort members were sampled while nominally healthy, although unrecorded immune exposures were likely present. The donor was CMV seronegative and was included in the group of over 300 seronegative cohort members. Every donor gave a peripheral blood sample, and the peripheral blood mononuclear cells from that sample were used for TCR beta sequencing. Genomic DNA was extracted from the blood cell samples with the Qiagen DNeasy Blood Extraction Kit. With respect to this clone: No cognate antigen has been identified for it. Base qualities are not recorded, but no much larger clone differs from it by a single base.

V and J are trimmed by 3 bases and 3 bases, and the gene matches miss 1 base of the junction. The germline V gene (reference sequence) specifies LNHDA as CDR1 and SQIVND as CDR2. The CDR3 spans 13 residues, from the cysteine through the phenylalanine. CDR3 DNA only is kept here, 39 bases in frame from base 1. The sample consisted of PBMCs. This receptor was identified in a woman in her twenties or thirties in good health and CMV-seronegative. Recombination linked TRBV19 to TRBJ1-2; 7 of the junction bases match TRBD1. The sequence in DNA is TGTGCCAGTAGTATTCAGGGGGACTATGGCTACACCTTC. This translates into CASSIQGDYGYTF.